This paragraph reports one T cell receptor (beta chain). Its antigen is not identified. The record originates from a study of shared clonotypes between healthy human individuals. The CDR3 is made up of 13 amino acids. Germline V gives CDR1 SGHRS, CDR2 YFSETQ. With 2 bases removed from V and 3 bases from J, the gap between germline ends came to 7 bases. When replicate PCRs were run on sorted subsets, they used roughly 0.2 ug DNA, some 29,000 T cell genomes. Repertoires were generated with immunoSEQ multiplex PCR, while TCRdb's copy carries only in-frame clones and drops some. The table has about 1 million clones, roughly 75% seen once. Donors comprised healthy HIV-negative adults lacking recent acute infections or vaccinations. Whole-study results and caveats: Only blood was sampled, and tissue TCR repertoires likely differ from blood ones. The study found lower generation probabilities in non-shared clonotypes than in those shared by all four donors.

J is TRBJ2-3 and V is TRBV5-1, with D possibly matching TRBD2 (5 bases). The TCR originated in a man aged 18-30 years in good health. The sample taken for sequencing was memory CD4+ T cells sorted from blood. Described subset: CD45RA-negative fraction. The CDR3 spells CASSFPGTDTQYF. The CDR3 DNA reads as TGCGCCAGCAGCTTCCCGGGAACAGATACGCAGTATTTT.